This entry features one TCR beta chain sequence. Patients at the Seattle site were enrolled during active infection and followed longitudinally. The data derive from a study of blood T cell repertoires in COVID-19. Measured with immunoSEQ multiplex PCR; TCRdb has only the in-frame clones, and not every one. This table holds about 250,000 clones, 90% found once. The sequencing sample was made of peripheral blood. This receptor was taken from an older woman with COVID-19, enrolled during active disease.

As DNA, the CDR3 is TGTGCCAGTAGTATAGATGGGACAGGGAACAATCAGCCCCAGCATTTT. Amino acid sequence: CASSIDGTGNNQPQHF. The chain couples TRBV19 to TRBJ1-5; 9 bases line up with TRBD1. This CDR3 has 16 amino acids. Trimming at V came to 0 bases and at J to 3 bases, leaving 3 bases not matched to a gene. In germline, CDR1 is LNHDA, CDR2 SQIVND (reference sequence).